The next 22 T cell receptor beta chains were all read from a single sample in a study of blood T cell repertoires in COVID-19 (dated by TCRdb to 2020 to 2021). Library method: the immunoSEQ multiplex PCR assay. TCRdb took over this immuneACCESS table, retaining in-frame rearrangements with V and J assigned. Such tables are incomplete; in checked studies, under half of the missing clones stem from an unresolved V gene, and the remainder is unexplained. The sample has some 350,000 clones on record, around 82% of them singletons. The ten largest clones capture approximately 3.1% of the sample. Source material: peripheral blood. The origin of the receptors is a man aged 30-40 years with active or convalescent COVID-19.

V usage is TRBV5-1 and J usage is TRBJ1-2; 9 positions match TRBD1. The CDR3 is 14 amino acids. The ends lost 6 bases at V and 8 bases at J; junction bases unmatched: 11. In germline, CDR1 is SGHRS, CDR2 YFSETQ. The CDR3 region has the DNA TGCGCCAGCACCAGATCACAGGGGGCTGAGGGCTACACCTTC. As protein: CASTRSQGAEGYTF.

The chain joins TRBV19 to TRBJ1-1, with no clear D. Trimming cost V 6 bases and J 0 bases, with 11 bases left between them. The germline V gene has CDR1 LNHDA and CDR2 SQIVND (reference sequence). CDR3 length equals 14 residues. The CDR3 reads CASRPWAMNTEAFF. DNA of the CDR3: TGTGCCAGTAGACCATGGGCGATGAACACTGAAGCTTTCTTT. The complete variable domain, with remaining parts taken from reference TRBV19 and TRBJ1-1, reads DGGITQSPKYLFRKEGQNVTLSCEQNLNHDAMYWYRQDPGQGLRLIYYSQIVNDFQKGDIAEGYSVSREKKESFPLTVTSAQKNPTAFYLCASRPWAMNTEAFFGQGTRLTVV.

Here the CDR3 reads CASSLGTSGSYEQYF. The DNA for the CDR3 is TGTGCCAGCAGCTTAGGGACTAGCGGCAGCTACGAGCAGTACTTC. The chain links TRBV11-2 to TRBJ2-7; TRBD2 aligns across 10 bases. Trimming at V came to 1 base and at J to 3 bases, leaving 3 bases not matched to a gene. From germline, CDR1 is SGHAT and CDR2 FQNNGV. The CDR3 contains 15 residues.

CDR3 coding DNA: TGTGCCTGGAAAGGGCCGGGGGAGACCCAGTACTTC. As protein: CAWKGPGETQYF. The chain carries TRBV30 and TRBJ2-5; tentatively, D is TRBD2 (5 bases). The germline V gene encodes CDR1 GTSNPN and CDR2 SVGIG (reference sequence). The CDR3 runs 12 residues. Trimming pared 4 bases from V and 5 bases from J, leaving 11 bases between.

A single count supports this clone. The chain has TRBV27 and TRBJ2-1; TRBD2 is a possible D gene (5 bases). Germline V gene data show CDR1 as MNHEY and CDR2 as SMNVEV (reference sequence). CDR3 length: 15 amino acids. V lost 3 bases, J lost 5 bases, and 14 bases lay in between. CDR3 residues: CASSLGGRRHNEQFF. The CDR3, as DNA: TGTGCCAGCAGTTTGGGCGGGCGCCGTCACAATGAGCAGTTCTTC.

On this clone: The germline gene is not matched at one end of the junction; a read error may be the cause. The V and J genes are TRBV12-3 or TRBV12-4 and TRBJ1-3; no clear D. The CDR3 spans 12 residues. DNA of the CDR3: TGTGCCAGCGGTTTACTGCGGGGCACCATATATTTT. Its translation is CASGLLRGTIYF.

The rearrangement links TRBV30 to TRBJ1-6; D is uncertain. CDR3 length: 12 amino acids. The V gene lost 5 bases and the J gene lost 10 bases, with 12 bases spanning the gap. CDR1 is GTSNPN, CDR2 SVGIG, per germline (reference sequence). The chain's CDR3 is CAWREEQSPLHF. In nucleotides, the CDR3 is TGTGCCTGGCGGGAAGAACAATCACCCCTCCACTTT.

The rearrangement joins TRBV4-3 to TRBJ2-7; 7 nucleotides align to TRBD2. From germline, CDR1 is LGHNA and CDR2 YSLEER. CDR3 length: 15 residues. After removal of 0 bases from V and 3 bases from J, the junction contained 5 bases not matched to a gene. The CDR3 DNA reads as TGCGCCAGCAGCCAAGATAGGTCTAGCGGCTACGAGCAGTACTTC. Translation: CASSQDRSSGYEQYF.

The chain has TRBV7-2 and TRBJ1-1, with 11 bases that match TRBD1. The CDR3 is 19 amino acids. V lost 0 bases to trimming and J lost 0 bases; unmatched junction nucleotides: 9. Germline CDR1 and CDR2: SGHTA and FQGNSA. This chain's CDR3 is CASSLALSRTGGLNTEAFF. CDR3 sequence (DNA): TGTGCCAGCAGCTTAGCGCTATCCCGGACAGGGGGCTTGAACACTGAAGCTTTCTTT.

The CDR3 nucleotides are TGTGCCAGCAGCCGAGCCGGGACTTTCTACAATGAGCAGTTCTTC. Amino acid sequence: CASSRAGTFYNEQFF. The V and J genes are TRBV9 and TRBJ2-1; maybe TRBD2 (6 bases). This CDR3 has 15 residues. The germline V gene encodes CDR1 SGDLS and CDR2 YYNGEE. V lost 4 bases, J lost 3 bases, and 14 bases lay in between.

The chain joins TRBV7-2 to TRBJ1-1, with D perhaps TRBD1 (5 bases). With 6 bases removed from V and 6 bases from J, the gap between germline ends came to 20 bases. This CDR3 is 15 amino acids long. Per germline, CDR1 SGHTA and CDR2 FQGNSA. The CDR3, as DNA: TGTGCCAGCAGAGACCCGGCCGGGACTTTAGCTGAAGCTTTCTTT. Amino acids: CASRDPAGTLAEAFF.

This clone appeared once. The V and J genes are TRBV10-3 and TRBJ2-2; D gene ambiguous. V was pared by 7 bases and J by 1 base, with 7 bases between. This CDR3 has 13 residues. CDR1 ENHRY and CDR2 SYGVKD come from the germline V gene. The CDR3 DNA follows: TGTGCCATCATAGCAGAGAACACCGGGGAGCTGTTTTTT. This encodes CAIIAENTGELFF.

This clone was seen a single time. The rearrangement uses TRBV7-2 and TRBJ2-3; 13 bases map to TRBD2. Germline CDR1 SGHTA, CDR2 FQGNSA. J gave up 1 base and V 6 bases, and 4 bases lay outside the gene matches. The CDR3 sequence is 16 residues long. CDR3 DNA sequence: TGTGCCAGCAGATCCGGACTAGCGGGGGGCACAGATACGCAGTATTTT. Its translation is CASRSGLAGGTDTQYF.

The gene calls are TRBV27 and TRBJ1-2; 10 bases match TRBD1. CDR3 length: 15 amino acids. Trimming at V came to 2 bases and at J to 7 bases, leaving 7 bases not matched to a gene. Germline assignment: CDR1 MNHEY and CDR2 SMNVEV (reference sequence). DNA for the CDR3: TGTGCCAGCAGTTTAGATTTAAGGGACAGGGGTGGCTACACCTTC. It yields the protein CASSLDLRDRGGYTF.

This chain connects TRBV2 to TRBJ2-3; 12 nucleotides line up with TRBD1. The CDR3 loop spans 18 amino acids. J gave up 0 bases and V 6 bases, and 10 bases lay outside the gene matches. The V gene's germline CDR1 is SNHLY and CDR2 FYNNEI. DNA for the CDR3: TGTGCCAGCAGACCTCCGGGACAGGGGGCGGGAAGCACAGATACGCAGTATTTT. This gives the protein CASRPPGQGAGSTDTQYF.

The chain recombines TRBV4-3 with TRBJ2-3; 12 bases align to TRBD2. This CDR3 spans 19 amino acids. Trimming cost V 1 base and J 6 bases; bases outside gene matches: 14. Germline CDR1 is LGHNA and CDR2 is YSLEER. CDR3 region: CASSQAYPRLAGVTDTQYF. The CDR3 DNA is TGCGCCAGCAGCCAAGCTTATCCCAGACTAGCGGGGGTGACTGATACGCAGTATTTT.

The chain employs TRBV30 and TRBJ1-5, with D possibly TRBD1 on 5 matching bases. The germline V gene encodes CDR1 GTSNPN and CDR2 SVGIG (reference sequence). V was clipped by 2 bases and J by 5 bases, with 10 bases between them. The CDR3 loop spans 13 amino acids. The CDR3, as DNA: TGTGCCTGGAGTCTCAGGGAGGATCAGCCCCAGCATTTT. The encoded protein is CAWSLREDQPQHF.

The chain combines TRBV28 with TRBJ2-4; 8 bases are shared with TRBD2. The V gene end was trimmed by 5 bases and the J gene end by 7 bases; junction bases not matched to a gene: 16. The germline gives CDR1 MDHEN, CDR2 SYDVKM. The CDR3 extends over 17 amino acids. Here the CDR3 reads CASSPSSGAPGGNIQYF. The CDR3 DNA follows: TGTGCCAGCAGTCCTAGCTCCGGGGCACCGGGGGGGAACATTCAGTACTTC.

The V gene is TRBV4-3, the J gene TRBJ2-1, with TRBD2 matching over 9 bases. This CDR3 has 19 amino acids. The junction had 11 bases not matched to a gene; V was cut back by 1 base and J by 1 base. The germline CDR1 and CDR2 sequences are LGHNA and YSLEER. This CDR3 is CASSQAMRGLAGSYNEQFF. DNA for the CDR3: TGCGCCAGCAGCCAAGCAATGCGAGGTCTAGCGGGGTCCTACAATGAGCAGTTCTTC.

The gene calls are TRBV5-1 and TRBJ1-1, with TRBD1 matching over 8 bases. With V trimmed by 2 bases and J by 5 bases, 8 bases remained unmatched. This CDR3 has 15 amino acids. Germline values: CDR1 SGHRS, CDR2 YFSETQ. CDR3 protein: CASSFPDRGGTEAFF. The CDR3, as DNA: TGCGCCAGCAGCTTCCCTGACAGGGGAGGAACTGAAGCTTTCTTT.

The chain couples TRBV7-3 to TRBJ1-3; a weak D match, TRBD1 (5 bases). The CDR3 is made up of 13 amino acids. Germline lookup yields CDR1 SGHTA and CDR2 FQGTGA. Trimming removed 5 bases from V and 9 bases from J, with 14 bases in between. Written as DNA, the CDR3 is TGTGCCAGCAGCCCCAAGAACGGGGGCACCATATATTTT. Its translation: CASSPKNGGTIYF.

J is TRBJ2-1 and V is TRBV28; D might be TRBD1 (8 bases). CDR1 and CDR2 from the germline V gene are MDHEN and SYDVKM. V was trimmed by 2 bases and J by 10 bases, leaving 18 bases between them. The CDR3 length is 15 residues. The DNA for the CDR3 is TGTGCCAGCAGTTTAATTGGACAGGGAGGGGACGAGCAGTTCTTC. Protein: CASSLIGQGGDEQFF.